This T cell receptor (beta chain) was identified during a study of blood T cell repertoires in COVID-19. At the level of the study: Samples taken during acute and convalescent COVID-19 were collected in the United States, Italy and Spain. T cells, B-cell-depleted T cells, or PBMCs supplied cDNA or gDNA.

Trimming took 8 bases from V and 3 from J, leaving 16 bases between them. Germline values: CDR1 MDHEN, CDR2 SYDVKM. The CDR3 is 14 residues long. Original analysis: Amplification from reference gene primers served as the basis for estimated nucleated cell counts. Profiling relied on immunoSEQ multiplex PCR, and the TCRdb table lists in-frame clones only, not all of them. The DNA gave D and trimming, while V, J and clone size come from that table. This sample has hundreds of thousands of clones, with approximately 86% found just once. The TCR sequence derives from a man in his 70s with acute or convalescent COVID-19. Sequencing used peripheral blood. The J gene is TRBJ1-1, the V gene TRBV28; D unresolved. CDR3 in DNA: TGTGCCAGCCGCCCGGGGAGTTTAGACACTGAAGCTTTCTTT. Its translation: CASRPGSLDTEAFF.